This T cell receptor (beta chain) was captured by sequencing in a study of OX40 agonist ivuxolimab in advanced cancers. Background on the study: Eligibility admitted prior anti-PD-1, anti-PD-L1 or anti-CTLA-4 therapy; 35% to 40% had some. Study-wide results and limits: Researchers report that CD8+ T cells had, on average, more expanded clones than CD4+. Still undetermined is the antigen specificity of the expanded peripheral T cells.

Measured with immunoSEQ multiplex PCR; TCRdb has only the in-frame clones, and not every one. The sample has about 54,000 clones, 70% to 90% seen once; the top ten hold 0.95% to 1.5%. This CDR3 comprises 13 residues. CDR1 and CDR2 from the germline V gene are SGHNT and YYREEE (reference sequence). Remarks on this clone: Its antigen is as yet unknown. An end of the junction does not agree with germline; a read error may underlie this.

The specimen was CD4+ or CD8+ T cells sorted from blood, collected in a trial of the OX40 agonist ivuxolimab. The V gene is TRBV5-4, the J gene TRBJ2-7; the D is unclear. This TCR was sampled from an adult with an advanced solid tumor such as melanoma, head and neck, liver or kidney cancer. The CDR3 DNA reads TGTGCCAGCAGCTTGGATGGGATACTTTCCCCGGCCTTC. This codes for CASSLDGILSPAF.